The next 22 T cell receptor beta chains were all read from a single sample in a study of blood T cell repertoires in COVID-19. Some clones are missing from TCRdb's copy, which holds only in-frame ones; the method was immunoSEQ multiplex PCR. The table records approximately 110,000 clones, roughly 83% of them present only once. The sample consisted of peripheral blood. Every receptor here comes from a woman aged 65 to 85 with acute or convalescent COVID-19.

In its sample, this clone was seen once. The chain has TRBV7-9 and TRBJ2-5; 10 bases map to TRBD2. Unmatched junction bases numbered 3, after V lost 1 base and J lost 7 bases. The CDR3 is made up of 14 amino acids. Germline V gene lookup returns CDR1 SEHNR and CDR2 FQNEAQ (reference sequence). CDR3 region: CASSLGASGGTQYF. In DNA form, the CDR3 reads TGTGCCAGCAGCTTAGGTGCTAGCGGGGGGACCCAGTACTTC.

V is TRBV5-1 and J is TRBJ1-2; D unclear. The CDR3 consists of 13 residues. Trimming took 0 bases from V and 6 from J, leaving 9 bases between them. CDR1 is SGHRS, CDR2 YFSETQ, per germline. The CDR3 spells CASSLDGGNGYTF. CDR3 nucleotide sequence: TGCGCCAGCAGCTTGGATGGAGGAAATGGCTACACCTTC.

The V and J genes are TRBV5-4 and TRBJ2-6, with D perhaps TRBD2 (7 bases). Trimming cost V 7 bases and J 2 bases, with 19 bases left between them. Germline V gives CDR1 SGHNT, CDR2 YYREEE (reference sequence). The CDR3 length is 17 residues. As DNA, the CDR3 is TGTGCCAGCGCACCGAGGGGGGGGGTGGCTGGGGCCAACGTCCTGACTTTC. Its protein is CASAPRGGVAGANVLTF.

V is TRBV12-5 and J is TRBJ2-1; 7 bases align to TRBD1. The CDR3 sequence is 14 residues long. Germline CDR1 and CDR2: LGHNT and FRNRAP. V lost 5 bases and J lost 3; bases outside the gene matches: 4. CDR3 loop: CASGGSGGYNEQFF. CDR3 coding DNA: TGTGCTAGTGGTGGATCAGGGGGCTACAATGAGCAGTTCTTC.

The V and J genes are TRBV5-1 and TRBJ1-1; D call uncertain. Germline CDR1 SGHRS, CDR2 YFSETQ. Trimming removed 3 bases at V and 8 bases at J, with 17 bases between. CDR3 length equals 14 residues. The CDR3 nucleotides read TGCGCCAGCAGCTCAAATTCCGAACAGCTCGAAGCTTTCTTT. Its protein is CASSSNSEQLEAFF.

The V gene is TRBV5-6, the J gene TRBJ1-4; no definite D call. The V end lost 0 bases, the J end lost 0 bases, and 6 bases lay between the germline ends. CDR1 is SGHDT and CDR2 is YYEEEE in the germline V gene. CDR3 size: 15 residues. CDR3 coding DNA: TGTGCCAGCAGCTTGGTTCCGGCAACTAATGAAAAACTGTTTTTT. The encoded protein is CASSLVPATNEKLFF.

CDR3 bases: TGCGCCAGCAGCTTGTACCGGGAGGTCGGTGAGCAGTACTTC. Its protein is CASSLYREVGEQYF. The rearrangement uses TRBV5-1 and TRBJ2-7, with TRBD2 identical over 7 bases. This CDR3 spans 14 amino acids. Germline trimming cut 1 base from V and 7 bases from J; bases unmatched to any gene: 8. In germline, CDR1 is SGHRS, CDR2 YFSETQ. The entire variable domain, with the rest obtained from reference TRBV5-1 and TRBJ2-7, is as follows: KAGVTQTPRYLIKTRGQQVTLSCSPISGHRSVSWYQQTPGQGLQFLFEYFSETQRNKGNFPGRFSGRQFSNSRSEMNVSTLELGDSALYLCASSLYREVGEQYFGPGTRLTVT.

The DNA for the CDR3 is TGTGCCAGCAGCGTGGCAGGGGTAAATTCACCCCTCCACTTT. Translating it yields CASSVAGVNSPLHF. The rearrangement links TRBV9 to TRBJ1-6, with TRBD1 as a possible D gene (6 bases). V shed 2 bases and J shed 7 bases, with 10 bases lying between them. The CDR3 extends over 14 amino acids. From germline, CDR1 is SGDLS and CDR2 YYNGEE.

In this sample, this clone turned up a few times. This chain connects TRBV6-1 to TRBJ2-7; 11 bases map to TRBD2. This CDR3 contains 15 residues. CDR1 and CDR2 from the germline V gene are MNHNS and SASEGT. V lost 2 bases, J lost 2 bases, and 2 bases stayed unmatched. For the CDR3, the DNA is TGTGCCAGCAGTGAACTAGCGGGAGGCGCCTACGAGCAGTACTTC. Amino acids: CASSELAGGAYEQYF.

The V and J genes are TRBV21-1 and TRBJ2-1; the DNA was not used to check the table's D call, TRBD2. TRBV21-1 is termed a pseudogene. This CDR3 has 18 amino acids. CDR3 DNA: TGTGCCAGCAGCAAAGGGCGGCTAGCTCCGAGCTCCTACAATGAGCAGTTCTTC. Its translation is CASSKGRLAPSSYNEQFF.

Regarding this clone: Distinct nucleotide sequences in the sample also encode this CDR3. This chain joins TRBV7-2 and TRBJ2-7; 10 bases are a match to TRBD2. The CDR3 is made up of 15 amino acids. V dropped 5 bases and J dropped 2; count of bases not matched to a gene: 6. CDR1 and CDR2 (germline): SGHTA, FQGNSA. DNA for the CDR3: TGTGCCAGCAGCCCCCGGACTAGCGGAACCTACGAGCAGTACTTC. This translates into CASSPRTSGTYEQYF.

This clone was picked up a small number of times. The rearrangement links TRBV12-3 or TRBV12-4 to TRBJ1-4, with 8 bases fitting TRBD1. The CDR3 covers 13 residues. The J segment lost 11 bases and the V segment lost 5 bases, leaving 7 bases of the junction unmatched. The CDR3 is CASSTGQGGKLFF. CDR3 sequence (DNA): TGTGCCAGCAGTACCGGACAGGGAGGGAAACTGTTTTTT.

The V call is TRBV3-1 (or the pseudogene TRBV3-2), the J call TRBJ2-3, with D tentatively TRBD1 (5 bases). Germline CDR1 LGHDT, CDR2 YNNKEL (reference sequence). The CDR3 length is 19 residues. V lost 3 bases and J 6 bases, leaving 28 bases between the germline ends. This CDR3 is CASSHGYPGHLRGRDTQYF. The DNA for the CDR3 is TGTGCCAGCAGCCATGGCTACCCCGGACATCTTCGAGGAAGGGATACGCAGTATTTT.

The V gene is TRBV29-1, the J gene TRBJ2-2, with TRBD1 as a possible D gene (5 bases). CDR1 and CDR2 (germline): SQVTM, ANQGSEA. CDR3 length equals 13 residues. V gave up 3 bases and J gave up 3 bases, with 8 bases separating them. CDR3 DNA sequence: TGCAGCGTTGACACAGGATACACCGGGGAGCTGTTTTTT. Amino acids: CSVDTGYTGELFF.

This rearrangement joins TRBV18 to TRBJ2-7; D remains unclear. The length of the CDR3 is 11 residues. Germline V CDR1 and CDR2: KGHSH, LQKENI. The V and J ends lost 4 bases and 5 bases respectively, with 6 bases between them. The DNA for the CDR3 is TGTGCCAGCTCACTCGGTGACGAGCAGTACTTC. Translation gives CASSLGDEQYF.

This clone was seen just once. V is TRBV5-1 and J is TRBJ2-2; D is undetermined. The CDR3 runs to 14 residues. Trimming removed 5 bases at V and 3 bases at J, with 11 bases between. CDR1 and CDR2 from the germline V gene are SGHRS and YFSETQ. This CDR3 is CASSPSGDTGELFF. The CDR3 DNA follows: TGCGCCAGCAGTCCCTCAGGTGACACCGGGGAGCTGTTTTTT.

The chain employs TRBV6-6 and TRBJ2-3, with 10 bases aligning to TRBD2. This CDR3 has 17 residues. Germline V CDR1 and CDR2: MNHNY, SVGAGI (reference sequence). J was trimmed by 0 bases and V by 5 bases; bases with no gene match: 8. Here the CDR3 reads CASSPIAGGSSTDTQYF. CDR3 in DNA: TGTGCCAGCAGTCCCATAGCGGGGGGCTCTAGCACAGATACGCAGTATTTT.

The CDR3 DNA reads as TGTGCCAGCTCACCACGAGGGGGCGGAGAGACCCAGTACTTC. This sequence encodes CASSPRGGGETQYF. The genes are TRBV18 and TRBJ2-5; 7 bases are a match to TRBD1. V lost 1 base and J lost 4; bases outside the gene matches: 3. CDR3 size: 14 residues. Germline V gene sequence: CDR1 KGHSH, CDR2 LQKENI. The full variable domain, completed using reference TRBV18 and TRBJ2-5, is NAGVMQNPRHLVRRRGQEARLRCSPMKGHSHVYWYRQLPEEGLKFMVYLQKENIIDESGMPKERFSAEFPKEGPSILRIQQVVRGDSAAYFCASSPRGGGETQYFGPGTRLLVL.

The genes are TRBV3-1 (or the pseudogene TRBV3-2) and TRBJ2-5; D remains ambiguous. CDR3 length equals 13 residues. The germline CDR1 and CDR2 sequences are LGHDT and YNNKEL (reference sequence). V was cut by 5 bases and J by 5 bases, with 12 bases left in between. CDR3 sequence reads: CASSERTAETQYF. The CDR3 DNA reads as TGTGCCAGCAGCGAGAGAACTGCGGAGACCCAGTACTTC.

The chain couples TRBV4-2 to TRBJ1-1; possibly TRBD1 for D (5 bases). V was shortened by 1 base and J by 4 bases, with 10 bases between the two germline ends. Germline CDR1 and CDR2: LGHNA and YNFKEQ. The CDR3 spans 14 residues. CDR3 nucleotide sequence: TGTGCCAGCAGCCAAGCGGGACTGACCACTGAAGCTTTCTTT. Protein product: CASSQAGLTTEAFF.

The genes are TRBV5-1 and TRBJ2-7, with unresolved D. Per germline, CDR1 SGHRS and CDR2 YFSETQ. The CDR3 consists of 17 residues. Trimming removed 2 bases at V and 6 bases at J, with 24 bases between. CDR3 in amino acids: CASSFGSMSNRKGEQYF. The CDR3 DNA sequence: TGCGCCAGCAGCTTCGGGTCCATGTCAAACCGAAAAGGCGAGCAGTACTTC.

The chain uses TRBV3-1 (or the pseudogene TRBV3-2) and TRBJ2-6; 7 bases map to TRBD1. Germline V gene data show CDR1 as LGHDT and CDR2 as YNNKEL (reference sequence). The CDR3 spans 16 residues. The V gene end was trimmed by 4 bases and the J gene end by 4 bases; junction bases not matched to a gene: 7. The CDR3 here is CASSPHPRGGANVLTF. The DNA for the CDR3 is TGTGCCAGCAGCCCCCACCCCAGGGGGGGGGCCAACGTCCTGACTTTC.